Listed here are 20 T cell receptor beta chains from one sample, sequenced in a study of CXCR3-negative and CXCR3-positive naive CD8 T cells. UMI-labeled 5' RACE TRB cDNA libraries were prepared from the cells. TCRdb reworked the 5' RACE reads into one entry per CDR3 protein, no DNA. This table holds tens of thousands of distinct CDR3 sequences. The sample taken for sequencing was memory CD8+ T cells from blood. These receptors all come from a human donor in good health. Some clones in this sample may be carry-over from other donors' samples.

The rearrangement uses TRBV9 and TRBJ2-7. This CDR3 has 14 amino acids. The germline CDR1 and CDR2 sequences are SGDLS and YYNGEE. The CDR3 protein is CASSVTGSSYEQYF.

The chain has TRBV29-1 and TRBJ1-2. CDR1 SQVTM and CDR2 ANQGSEA come from the germline V gene. CDR3 length: 12 amino acids. CDR3: CSVEASPYGYTF.

The rearrangement links TRBV28 to TRBJ2-7. Germline lookup yields CDR1 MDHEN and CDR2 SYDVKM. This CDR3 contains 12 residues. CDR3 region: CASSLSQIIFHF.

The chain uses TRBV7-6 and TRBJ2-2. The CDR3 is 13 residues long. Looked up from germline, CDR1 is SGHVS and CDR2 is FNYEAQ. CDR3 sequence reads: CASSLALAGELFF. The whole variable domain, remainder taken from reference TRBV7-6 and TRBJ2-2, is GAGVSQSPRYKVTKRGQDVALRCDPISGHVSLYWYRQALGQGPEFLTYFNYEAQQDKSGLPNDRFSAERPEGSISTLTIQRTEQRDSAMYRCASSLALAGELFFGEGSRLTVL.

Its frequency marks this clonotype as medium-sized. The rearrangement uses TRBV29-1 and TRBJ2-7; the TCRdb call, TRBD1, lacks DNA for checking. Germline V gene sequence: CDR1 SQVTM, CDR2 ANQGSEA. The CDR3 contains 13 residues. CDR3 amino acids: CSVEGTLGYEQYF.

The V gene is TRBV6-2 or TRBV6-3, the J gene TRBJ1-2; TCRdb outputs TRBD1, but without DNA this stays unchecked. This CDR3 region has 15 residues. CDR1 and CDR2 from the germline V gene are MNHEY and SVGEGT. The CDR3 sequence: CASSGIVQAWYGYTF.

The chain combines TRBV28 with TRBJ2-2; as DNA is missing, the TRBD2 call by TCRdb cannot be tested. The CDR3 runs to 20 residues. Germline V CDR1 and CDR2: MDHEN, SYDVKM. The CDR3 protein is CATESATGTGGGAGAGELFF.

This chain uses TRBV4-3 with TRBJ2-1; TCRdb proposes TRBD1, but this gene call is untestable without DNA. Germline loops: CDR1 LGHNA, CDR2 YSLEER. The CDR3 has 16 residues. CDR3 sequence reads: CASSQGVASPYNEQFF.

J is TRBJ2-5 and V is TRBV5-8; TCRdb selects TRBD2, and the lack of DNA leaves this call unchecked. The germline V gene has CDR1 SGHTS and CDR2 YDEGEE. This CDR3 region has 15 residues. CDR3 sequence: CASRARDWTTETQYF.

The V gene is TRBV5-6, the J gene TRBJ1-2; the D call from TCRdb, TRBD1, cannot be confirmed without DNA. CDR1 is SGHDT and CDR2 is YYEEEE in the germline V gene. CDR3 size: 12 residues. CDR3 residues: CASSLGVDGYTF.

The J gene is TRBJ2-1, the V gene TRBV27; there is no DNA to check the TCRdb D call of TRBD2. The germline gives CDR1 MNHEY, CDR2 SMNVEV (reference sequence). This CDR3 region has 15 residues. CDR3 loop: CASSLFPSGGNEQFF.

Judged by frequency, this clonotype is medium-sized (0.01 to 0.1%). The chain couples TRBV29-1 to TRBJ1-3. Germline V lookup: CDR1 SQVTM, CDR2 ANQGSEA. This CDR3 spans 14 amino acids. CDR3 in amino acids: CSVEMPNSGNTIYF.

This CDR3 reads CASTSHERARTDTQYF. The chain employs TRBV28 and TRBJ2-3. Germline V gene data show CDR1 as MDHEN and CDR2 as SYDVKM. The CDR3 loop spans 16 amino acids.

This sequence joins TRBV2 and TRBJ2-1. Germline CDR1 reads SNHLY; CDR2 reads FYNNEI. The length of the CDR3 is 13 residues. CDR3 amino acids: CAQRTGQYNEQFF.

This chain links TRBV6-6 with TRBJ2-3; TCRdb names TRBD1, which stays unverified in the absence of DNA. The CDR3 runs to 11 residues. Germline values: CDR1 MNHNY, CDR2 SVGAGI (reference sequence). CDR3 residues: CASSREDTQYF.

Considering frequency, this clonotype is medium-sized. The chain links TRBV4-2 to TRBJ2-2. The germline V gene encodes CDR1 LGHNA and CDR2 YNFKEQ. This CDR3 contains 15 residues. The CDR3: CASSQDLEHTGELFF.

The chain recombines TRBV29-1 with TRBJ2-5; TCRdb selects TRBD1, and the lack of DNA leaves this call unchecked. This CDR3 spans 16 amino acids. The germline V gene encodes CDR1 SQVTM and CDR2 ANQGSEA. The CDR3 protein is CSVESWGQGASETQYF.

The V gene is TRBV6-1, the J gene TRBJ2-3; without DNA, the TCRdb call of TRBD2 cannot be checked. The CDR3 runs 15 residues. Germline V gene sequence: CDR1 MNHNS, CDR2 SASEGT. The CDR3 spells CASSKLAGATDTQYF.

This chain joins TRBV14 and TRBJ1-1. There are 12 residues in the CDR3. The germline V gene has CDR1 SGHDN and CDR2 FVKESK. The CDR3 sequence: CASSHDRIEAFF.

The chain couples TRBV5-1 to TRBJ2-2. Germline V lookup: CDR1 SGHRS, CDR2 YFSETQ. There are 15 residues in the CDR3. Here the CDR3 reads CASSSLHFLGGELFF.